These 25 T cell receptor beta chains share one sample of origin, sequenced in a study of T cells in Graves' hyperthyroidism and ophthalmopathy. RNA transcripts provided the source from which TCR beta CDR3 regions were amplified. HTBI primers drove first-round RT-PCR of the TCR CDR3. MiXCR, run by TCRdb on the multiplex PCR reads, gives a single entry per CDR3 protein. The repertoire holds approximately 600,000 distinct CDR3 sequences, with 12% to 15% as singletons. The sequencing sample was made of blood. The source is a young woman with Graves' ophthalmopathy.

The chain combines TRBV24-1 with TRBJ2-5; possibly TRBD1 for D (5 bases). Trimming pared 1 base from V and 5 bases from J, leaving 19 bases between. This CDR3 contains 17 residues. Germline CDR1 reads KGHDR; CDR2 reads SFDVKD. The CDR3: CATSDFQQGPVRETQYF. The CDR3 bases are TGTGCCACCAGTGATTTTCAGCAGGGCCCCGTAAGGGAGACCCAGTACTTC.

This clonotype occurred a few times. This chain links TRBV28 with TRBJ1-3; no reliable D call. The CDR3 loop spans 15 amino acids. Germline V gene data show CDR1 as MDHEN and CDR2 as SYDVKM. Trimming shortened V by 6 bases and J by 0 bases, and 12 bases separated the two germline ends. Written as DNA, the CDR3 is TGTGCCAGCAGCGCGAAGATCCTCTCTGGAAACACCATATATTTT. Amino acids: CASSAKILSGNTIYF.

This clonotype was counted between two and nine times. The gene calls are TRBV4-3 and TRBJ1-6; D gene uncertain. The germline V gene has CDR1 LGHNA and CDR2 YSLEER. The CDR3 covers 14 residues. Trimming left V 0 bases short and J 10 bases short, with 10 bases between. CDR3 sequence: CASSQEEGRSPLHF. CDR3 DNA: TGCGCCAGCAGCCAAGAGGAGGGTCGGTCACCCCTCCACTTT.

This clonotype was found many times. This CDR3 is CASSSLIRTSNTGELFF. For the CDR3, the DNA is TGTGCCAGCAGTTCGTTAATAAGGACGTCGAACACCGGGGAGCTGTTTTTT. The rearrangement uses TRBV12-3 or TRBV12-4 and TRBJ2-2; D gene unclear. The V end lost 4 bases, the J end lost 0 bases, and 15 bases lay between the germline ends. CDR3 length: 17 residues.

In its sample, this clonotype was seen many times. The J gene is TRBJ2-4, the V gene TRBV28, with 10 bases identical to TRBD1. Unmatched junction bases numbered 9, after V lost 5 bases and J lost 5 bases. This CDR3 region has 16 residues. The germline CDR1 and CDR2 sequences are MDHEN and SYDVKM. CDR3 bases: TGTGCCAGCAGTCCCGCTTGGGGGACAGGGGAAAACATTCAGTACTTC. Its protein product is CASSPAWGTGENIQYF.

The chain recombines TRBV11-3 with TRBJ2-7; 11 nucleotides align to TRBD1. J was trimmed by 2 bases and V by 6 bases; bases with no gene match: 9. The CDR3 is 16 residues long. Germline values: CDR1 SGHNT, CDR2 YENEEA. CDR3 in amino acids: CASSSAGQGAAYEQYF. The CDR3 DNA reads as TGTGCCAGCAGTTCTGCTGGACAGGGGGCGGCCTACGAGCAGTACTTC.

J is TRBJ1-1 and V is TRBV10-3; the D gene is possibly TRBD1 (6 bases). Trimming took 1 base from V and 5 from J, leaving 11 bases between them. Per the germline V gene, CDR1 is ENHRY and CDR2 is SYGVKD. CDR3 size: 14 residues. The CDR3 region is CAISELGGQTEAFF. The CDR3 DNA reads as TGTGCCATCAGTGAGTTGGGGGGGCAGACTGAAGCTTTCTTT.

About this clonotype itself: A read error is possible here, since a much larger clone lies one base away. V usage is TRBV5-1 and J usage is TRBJ2-1; D assignment may be TRBD1 or TRBD2 (5 bases each). The CDR3 is made up of 18 amino acids. CDR1 is SGHRS, CDR2 YFSETQ, per germline. The ends were cut back, 3 bases at V and 5 bases at J, with 24 bases in the middle. CDR3 bases: TGCGCCAGCAGCTCGGTTGGTCTAGCCCTTGTCAGGGACAATGAGCAGTTCTTC. Protein sequence: CASSSVGLALVRDNEQFF.

This clonotype was detected ten times or more. The chain is built from TRBV2 and TRBJ2-6; D gene uncertain. The V end was cut by 5 bases, the J end by 2 bases, with 10 bases between. This CDR3 spans 15 amino acids. Germline V gene data show CDR1 as SNHLY and CDR2 as FYNNEI. The CDR3 sequence: CASSSGFPGANVLTF. CDR3 nucleotide sequence: TGTGCCAGCAGTTCAGGCTTCCCTGGGGCCAACGTCCTGACTTTC.

In its sample, this clonotype was seen a few times. This sequence joins TRBV5-1 and TRBJ1-4; 8 nucleotides align to TRBD1. Germline CDR1 reads SGHRS; CDR2 reads YFSETQ. The CDR3 runs to 15 residues. V dropped 2 bases and J dropped 7; count of bases not matched to a gene: 7. The CDR3 region is CASSLSGGQGEKLFF. The DNA for the CDR3 is TGCGCCAGCAGCTTATCAGGGGGCCAAGGTGAAAAACTGTTTTTT.

This clonotype was recorded a few times. The J gene is TRBJ1-1, the V gene TRBV27; possibly TRBD1 for D (6 bases). V lost 4 bases to trimming and J lost 3 bases, with 12 bases between them. The length of the CDR3 is 14 residues. The germline CDR1 and CDR2 sequences are MNHEY and SMNVEV (reference sequence). CDR3 coding DNA: TGTGCCAGCAGTTGGGGGCGGGGTGACACTGAAGCTTTCTTT. Protein sequence: CASSWGRGDTEAFF.

A remark on this clonotype: A much larger clone lies one base from this, so it may be a read error. This chain connects TRBV18 to TRBJ1-2; D is unresolved. The CDR3 extends over 14 amino acids. Germline loops: CDR1 KGHSH, CDR2 LQKENI. The CDR3 DNA is TGTGCCAGCCCACCGCGGACCGATTACTATGGCTACACCTTC. It encodes CASPPRTDYYGYTF. Drawing the rest from reference TRBV18 and TRBJ1-2, the complete variable domain is NAGVMQNPRHLVRRRGQEARLRCSPMKGHSHVYWYRQLPEEGLKFMVYLQKENIIDESGMPKERFSAEFPKEGPSILRIQQVVRGDSAAYFCASPPRTDYYGYTFGSGTRLTVV.

This clonotype occurred many times. This sequence joins TRBV30 and TRBJ1-1, with D possibly matching TRBD1 (5 bases). The V and J ends lost 5 bases and 1 base respectively, with 17 bases between them. This CDR3 is 15 amino acids long. CDR1 and CDR2 (germline): GTSNPN, SVGIG (reference sequence). The CDR3 region is CAWGKQETANTEAFF. DNA of the CDR3: TGTGCCTGGGGAAAACAGGAAACAGCGAACACTGAAGCTTTCTTT.

This clonotype has ten or more counts. The V and J genes are TRBV7-2 and TRBJ2-7; 8 bases match TRBD1. Per germline, CDR1 SGHTA and CDR2 FQGNSA. The V gene end was trimmed by 2 bases and the J gene end by 6 bases; junction bases not matched to a gene: 15. The CDR3 spans 17 residues. CDR3 in DNA: TGTGCCAGCAGCTTAAGGATGCGACAGGGGATCACTAGCGAGCAGTACTTC. As protein: CASSLRMRQGITSEQYF.

There are many counts of this clonotype. The rearrangement uses TRBV30 and TRBJ2-3, with 8 bases that match TRBD1. Looked up from germline, CDR1 is GTSNPN and CDR2 is SVGIG (reference sequence). V was clipped by 3 bases and J by 2 bases; unmatched bases: 10. The CDR3 sequence is 16 residues long. The chain's CDR3 is CAWSGGTGDFTDTQYF. The CDR3 DNA is TGTGCCTGGAGCGGAGGGACAGGTGATTTCACAGATACGCAGTATTTT.

The genes are TRBV20-1 and TRBJ2-3; D not resolved. V lost 3 bases and J 4 bases, leaving 17 bases between the germline ends. Germline CDR1 is DFQATT and CDR2 is SNEGSKA (reference sequence). The CDR3 contains 15 residues. The CDR3 DNA is TGCAGTGCTAGCCCCCCGAGTGGGTCTTCAGATACGCAGTATTTT. It encodes CSASPPSGSSDTQYF.

J is TRBJ2-7 and V is TRBV5-1; D not certain. The germline CDR1 and CDR2 sequences are SGHRS and YFSETQ. CDR3 length: 14 residues. Trimming pared 2 bases from V and 3 bases from J, leaving 12 bases between. The CDR3 DNA follows: TGCGCCAGCAGCTTTGGAAGGGATTACTACGAGCAGTACTTC. Translation gives CASSFGRDYYEQYF. The full variable domain, its missing parts supplied by reference TRBV5-1 and TRBJ2-7, is KAGVTQTPRYLIKTRGQQVTLSCSPISGHRSVSWYQQTPGQGLQFLFEYFSETQRNKGNFPGRFSGRQFSNSRSEMNVSTLELGDSALYLCASSFGRDYYEQYFGPGTRLTVT.

At least ten counts were recorded for this clonotype. The chain is built from TRBV15 and TRBJ1-5; perhaps TRBD1 as D (5 bases). The length of the CDR3 is 18 residues. Germline V gene data show CDR1 as LNHNV and CDR2 as YYDKDF (reference sequence). Trimming took 0 bases from V and 2 from J, leaving 17 bases between them. The CDR3 is CATSRDLYSGGGNQPQHF. Written as DNA, the CDR3 is TGTGCCACCAGCAGAGATCTTTATTCCGGGGGGGGCAATCAGCCCCAGCATTTT.

The rearrangement links TRBV5-5 to TRBJ2-7; 11 positions agree with TRBD2. The CDR3 runs to 18 residues. Germline assignment: CDR1 SGHKS and CDR2 YYEKEE (reference sequence). V gave up 3 bases and J gave up 0 bases; unmatched junction bases: 11. The CDR3 spells CASSSRLAGLLSSYEQYF. In DNA, the CDR3 is TGTGCCAGCAGCTCGCGACTAGCGGGGCTATTAAGCTCCTACGAGCAGTACTTC.

A few counts support this clonotype. The rearrangement uses TRBV12-3 or TRBV12-4 and TRBJ2-1; 10 bases map to TRBD2. CDR3 length: 15 residues. V gave up 6 bases and J gave up 4 bases; unmatched junction bases: 6. CDR3 nucleotides: TGTGCCAGCAGACAACTAGCGGGATCATACAATGAGCAGTTCTTC. Its protein product is CASRQLAGSYNEQFF.

This clonotype came up many times. The gene calls are TRBV6-1 and TRBJ1-6; the match to TRBD1 covers 7 bases. Germline lookup yields CDR1 MNHNS and CDR2 SASEGT. The V segment lost 6 bases and the J segment 8 bases; nucleotides outside the gene matches: 10. The CDR3 is made up of 15 amino acids. CDR3: CASREHRGSDSPLHF. CDR3 DNA sequence: TGTGCCAGCAGGGAACACAGGGGTTCGGATTCACCCCTCCACTTT.

In its sample, this clonotype was seen many times. J is TRBJ2-3 and V is TRBV6-1; TRBD2 agrees at 7 bases. This CDR3 has 20 amino acids. V gave up 5 bases and J gave up 1 base; unmatched junction bases: 21. Germline V CDR1 and CDR2: MNHNS, SASEGT. Written as DNA, the CDR3 is TGTGCCAGCAGTTACGGGGAGTCCGGGCCGCGCGGGAGACGCACAGATACGCAGTATTTT. Its translation is CASSYGESGPRGRRTDTQYF.

This clonotype was seen only once. A much larger clone is a single base away; this may be a read error. V and J are TRBV6-6 and TRBJ2-5; a weak D match, TRBD1 (6 bases). Germline-derived CDR1 and CDR2 are MNHNY and SVGAGI (reference sequence). With 0 bases removed from V and 2 bases from J, the gap between germline ends came to 19 bases. The CDR3 length is 18 residues. CDR3 sequence (DNA): TGTGCCAGCAGTTACTCGAGGGCACCCGGGACACCTCAAGAGACCCAGTACTTC. Protein: CASSYSRAPGTPQETQYF.

This clonotype was counted only a few times. The chain carries TRBV6-9 and TRBJ1-6, with a possible D match to TRBD1 (5 bases). Trimming cost V 5 bases and J 6 bases, with 14 bases left between them. CDR3 length: 15 amino acids. From germline, CDR1 is MNHGY and CDR2 SVAAGI. CDR3 region: CASSQAWGGNSPLHF. The CDR3 DNA reads as TGTGCCAGCAGTCAGGCCTGGGGCGGTAATTCACCCCTCCACTTT.

This clonotype was seen more than once but under ten times. The chain is built from TRBV7-9 and TRBJ2-3, with 11 bases aligning to TRBD2. The V gene's germline CDR1 is SEHNR and CDR2 FQNEAQ (reference sequence). J was trimmed by 2 bases and V by 5 bases; bases with no gene match: 3. CDR3 length: 15 amino acids. The CDR3 loop is CASSISGRATDTQYF. The CDR3 DNA follows: TGTGCCAGCAGCATTAGCGGGAGGGCCACAGATACGCAGTATTTT.